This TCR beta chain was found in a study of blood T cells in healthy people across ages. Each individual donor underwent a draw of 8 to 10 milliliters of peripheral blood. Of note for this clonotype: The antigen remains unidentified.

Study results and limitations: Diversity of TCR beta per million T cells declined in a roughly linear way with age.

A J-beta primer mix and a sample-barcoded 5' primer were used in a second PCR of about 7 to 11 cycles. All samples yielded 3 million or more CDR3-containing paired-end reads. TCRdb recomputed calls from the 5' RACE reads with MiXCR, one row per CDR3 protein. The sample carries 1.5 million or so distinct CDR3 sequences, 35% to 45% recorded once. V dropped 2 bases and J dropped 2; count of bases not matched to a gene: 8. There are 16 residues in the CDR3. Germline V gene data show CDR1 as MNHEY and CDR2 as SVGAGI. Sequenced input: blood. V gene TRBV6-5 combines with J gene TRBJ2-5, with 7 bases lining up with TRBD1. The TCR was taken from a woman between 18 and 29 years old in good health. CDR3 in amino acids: CASSYGGQTTQETQYF. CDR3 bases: TGTGCCAGCAGTTACGGGGGACAGACCACACAAGAGACCCAGTACTTC.